These 3 T cell receptor beta chains share one sample of origin, sequenced in a study of blood T cell repertoires in COVID-19. Clones were sequenced by immunoSEQ multiplex PCR, and TCRdb holds only the in-frame ones, with some missing. The repertoire includes over 100,000 clones, 85% of them detected once, and approximately 11% sits in the top ten. Specimen: peripheral blood. These receptors were collected from a man of 80 years or more with acute or convalescent COVID-19.

The V call is TRBV6-5, the J call TRBJ1-6, with unresolved D. The CDR3 loop spans 15 amino acids. CDR1 MNHEY and CDR2 SVGAGI come from the germline V gene. V lost 2 bases and J lost 2, with 7 bases in between. The CDR3 DNA sequence: TGTGCCAGCAGTTACACCGAGCCCTATAATTCACCCCTCCACTTT. Protein sequence: CASSYTEPYNSPLHF.

CDR3 sequence: CASSQQGAGNTEAFF. The DNA of the CDR3 is TGTGCCAGCTCACAACAGGGGGCGGGGAACACTGAAGCTTTCTTT. The chain uses TRBV18 and TRBJ1-1, with TRBD1 identical over 9 bases. Germline V gene data show CDR1 as KGHSH and CDR2 as LQKENI. This CDR3 is 15 amino acids long. V shed 4 bases, J shed 1 base, and the junction held 4 bases outside the gene matches.

The chain combines TRBV2 with TRBJ2-2; a weak D match, TRBD1 (6 bases). The germline CDR1 and CDR2 sequences are SNHLY and FYNNEI. Trimming pared 8 bases from V and 3 bases from J, leaving 13 bases between. The CDR3 is 14 amino acids. The DNA of the CDR3 is TGTGCCAGCGCCCTCGGACAGTACACCGGGGAGCTGTTTTTT. Its protein product is CASALGQYTGELFF.